Listed below are T cell receptor beta chains from one sample, sequenced in a study of control samples from healthy donors and cancer patients. This table comes from immunoSEQ multiplex PCR, and its TCRdb copy is limited to in-frame clones, with some not included. The data contain around 140,000 clones, 85% to 90% of them singletons. The specimen sequenced was PBMCs. The receptors derive from a man aged 45-65 years with head and neck cancer. CDR3s include the opening cysteine and the closing phenylalanine or tryptophan. A D gene is named only where the DNA matches it firmly. The listing skips clone size in some rows; elsewhere it reads once, few, many or a size class.

TRBV6-5,.,.,TRBJ2-1,CASRVIRGEQFF,TGTGCCAGCAGAGTAATACGGGGTGAGCAGTTCTTC
TRBV19,.,TRBD1,TRBJ2-1,CASRTRDRGIYNEQFF,TGTGCCAGTAGGACCCGGGACAGGGGAATCTACAATGAGCAGTTCTTC
TRBV7-9,.,.,TRBJ1-2,CASSLEGSGYTF,TGTGCCAGCAGCTTAGAGGGGAGTGGCTACACCTTC
TRBV12-3/TRBV12-4,.,TRBD1,TRBJ1-2,CASSDTGASGYTF,TGTGCCAGCAGTGACACAGGGGCCTCGGGCTACACCTTC
TRBV19,.,.,TRBJ2-2,CASSIGSRDSWNTGELFF,TGTGCCAGTAGTATAGGAAGCAGGGACTCCTGGAACACCGGGGAGCTGTTTTTT
TRBV5-1,.,.,TRBJ2-7,CASSFDSFYEQYF,TGCGCCAGCAGCTTCGACAGTTTCTACGAGCAGTACTTC
TRBV4-1,.,TRBD1,TRBJ2-7,CASSRLQGSVNEQYF,TGCGCCAGCAGCCGCTTACAGGGGTCGGTTAACGAGCAGTACTTC
TRBV13,.,.,TRBJ2-7,CASSTGLSYEQYF,TGTGCCAGCAGCACCGGACTCTCCTACGAGCAGTACTTC
TRBV11-2,.,.,TRBJ1-6,CASSLQEHYNSPLHF,TGTGCCAGCAGCTTACAGGAACACTATAATTCACCCCTCCACTTT
TRBV5-4,.,TRBD1,TRBJ1-4,CASSSKTGGDEKLFF,TGTGCCAGCAGCTCGAAGACAGGGGGCGATGAAAAACTGTTTTTT
TRBV6-5,.,TRBD1,TRBJ2-1,CASQGTGENYNEQFF,TGTGCCAGCCAGGGGACAGGGGAGAACTACAATGAGCAGTTCTTC
TRBV28,.,.,TRBJ1-1,CASRHSNRGTEAFF,TGTGCCAGCAGGCACTCTAATCGCGGGACTGAAGCTTTCTTT
TRBV4-1,few,.,TRBJ1-6,CASSQAGGWPPLHF,TGCGCCAGCAGCCAAGCCGGGGGCTGGCCACCCCTCCACTTT
TRBV7-9,.,.,TRBJ1-1,CASSWGRGEAFF,TGTGCCAGCAGCTGGGGAAGGGGTGAAGCTTTCTTT
TRBV9,.,.,TRBJ1-6,CASSVDIGPGMSPLHF,TGTGCCAGCAGCGTAGATATAGGGCCTGGGATGTCACCCCTCCACTTT
TRBV4-1,.,TRBD2,TRBJ2-2,CASSHLGLADTGELFF,TGCGCCAGCAGCCACCTGGGACTAGCGGACACCGGGGAGCTGTTTTTT
TRBV27,.,.,TRBJ2-7,CASSPSGVWQYF,TGTGCCAGCAGTCCCTCGGGGGTCTGGCAGTACTTC
TRBV10-2,.,TRBD1,TRBJ2-7,CASSERQGYEQYF,TGCGCCAGCAGTGAGAGACAGGGCTACGAGCAGTACTTC
TRBV13,.,TRBD1,TRBJ2-7,CASSSADRDEQYF,TGTGCCAGCAGCTCCGCGGACAGGGACGAGCAGTACTTC
TRBV25-1,.,.,TRBJ2-7,CASSPTSYEQYF,TGTGCCAGCAGCCCGACTAGCTACGAGCAGTACTTC
TRBV13,few,.,TRBJ2-7,CASSPQLTYEQYF,TGTGCCAGCAGCCCCCAACTAACCTACGAGCAGTACTTC
TRBV7-9,few,.,TRBJ1-1,CASSPLAPNTEAFF,TGTGCCAGCAGCCCGTTGGCCCCGAACACTGAAGCTTTCTTT
TRBV7-9,.,TRBD1,TRBJ2-7,CASSFGTGSGEQYF,TGTGCCAGCAGCTTTGGGACAGGGTCAGGGGAGCAGTACTTC
TRBV9,.,.,TRBJ2-7,CASSVDSGYEQYF,TGTGCCAGCAGCGTCGATAGCGGCTACGAGCAGTACTTC
TRBV10-3,.,.,TRBJ2-7,CAISEGDPISYEQYF,TGTGCCATCAGCGAGGGGGATCCAATTTCCTACGAGCAGTACTTC